These 8 T cell receptor beta chains share one sample of origin, sequenced in a study of CD8+CD57+ T cells in acquired aplastic anemia. Investigators profiled TCR beta VDJ and CDR3 from genomic DNA template. TCRdb recomputed calls from the reads with MiXCR, one row per CDR3 protein. Here the sample spans some 150,000 distinct CDR3 sequences, around two fifths being singletons. Sequences were obtained from sorted CD4+, CD8+, or CD8+CD57+ T cells (not recorded which) from PBMCs. These receptors originate from a human donor in good health, serving as a control.

This clonotype was picked up many times. The CDR3: CSARDPLRLRTEAFF. CDR3 in DNA: TGCAGTGCTAGAGACCCCCTAAGGCTCCGGACTGAAGCTTTCTTT. The chain recombines TRBV20-1 with TRBJ1-1; no clear D. In germline, CDR1 is DFQATT, CDR2 SNEGSKA (reference sequence). The CDR3 totals 15 residues. V lost 0 bases, J lost 5 bases, and 16 bases lay in between.

A note on this clonotype: A much larger clone is a single base away; this may be a read error. The conserved phenylalanine or tryptophan normally closing the CDR3 is absent here, so this likely arose from a read error. This sequence joins TRBV11-1 and TRBJ1-3; D is possibly TRBD1 (6 bases). Trimming took off 0 bases at V and 0 bases at J, with 12 bases between the two ends. The CDR3 is 17 residues long. Germline CDR1 is SGHAT and CDR2 is FQDESV (reference sequence). Here the CDR3 reads CASSLAKTGHSGNTIYS. DNA of the CDR3: TGTGCCAGCAGCTTAGCGAAGACAGGCCACTCTGGAAACACCATATATTCT.

This clonotype was counted at least ten times. The V call is TRBV12-3 or TRBV12-4, the J call TRBJ2-7; 10 bases are a match to TRBD2. The CDR3 has 14 residues. The ends lost 5 bases at V and 3 bases at J; junction bases unmatched: 4. DNA of the CDR3: TGTGCCAGCAGTCCCGGACTAGCGGTCTACGAGCAGTACTTC. Protein sequence: CASSPGLAVYEQYF.

This clonotype appeared many times. The chain carries TRBV20-1 and TRBJ1-2; D is unresolved. CDR1 is DFQATT and CDR2 is SNEGSKA in the germline V gene (reference sequence). There are 16 residues in the CDR3. Between the trimmed V and J ends, which lost 1 base and 2 bases, there was a span of 17 bases. The CDR3 DNA follows: TGCAGTGCTAGAGCAACGAGTGCCCGACTAAACTATGGCTACACCTTC. This codes for CSARATSARLNYGYTF.

This clonotype was counted ten times or more. This rearrangement joins TRBV5-1 to TRBJ1-2, with D perhaps matching TRBD1 (6 bases). Germline V gene lookup returns CDR1 SGHRS and CDR2 YFSETQ. This CDR3 has 13 residues. V gave up 4 bases and J gave up 7 bases, with 14 bases separating them. CDR3 in amino acids: CASSPSTQGGYTF. The CDR3 DNA follows: TGCGCCAGCAGCCCAAGTACACAGGGTGGCTACACCTTC.

The sample holds many counts of this clonotype. The chain combines TRBV6-1 with TRBJ1-6, with no clear D. V was pared by 9 bases and J by 0 bases, with 9 bases between. CDR1 and CDR2 (germline): MNHNS, SASEGT. This CDR3 contains 14 residues. The CDR3 DNA reads TGTGCCAGTACCGCTCGCTCCTATAATTCACCCCTCCACTTT. Translating gives CASTARSYNSPLHF.

J is TRBJ2-7 and V is TRBV19; 7 bases agree with TRBD2. V lost 5 bases, J lost 2 bases, and 9 bases stayed unmatched. The CDR3 totals 15 residues. The germline V gene encodes CDR1 LNHDA and CDR2 SQIVND (reference sequence). CDR3 in DNA: TGTGCCAGTAGTGCGCAGACAGCGGGAACCTACGAGCAGTACTTC. This translates into CASSAQTAGTYEQYF. Supplemented by reference TRBV19 and TRBJ2-7, the full variable domain reads DGGITQSPKYLFRKEGQNVTLSCEQNLNHDAMYWYRQDPGQGLRLIYYSQIVNDFQKGDIAEGYSVSREKKESFPLTVTSAQKNPTAFYLCASSAQTAGTYEQYFGPGTRLTVT.

V and J are TRBV10-2 and TRBJ1-2, with D possibly being TRBD1 (5 bases). The V end was cut by 10 bases, the J end by 2 bases, with 14 bases between. The germline gives CDR1 WSHSY, CDR2 SAAADI. The CDR3 has 13 amino acids. CDR3 in DNA: TGCGCCATTAGGGGAGGGGTGAACTATGGCTACACCTTC. Its translation: CAIRGGVNYGYTF.